The 24 T cell receptor beta chains listed next were all sequenced from one sample in a study of blood T cells in healthy people across ages (dated by TCRdb to about 2015). Library generation was performed with 5' RACE. Sequencer: Illumina HiSeq 2500. The second PCR ran for roughly 7 to 11 cycles and used a J-beta primer mix along with a sample-barcoded 5' primer. TCRdb redid the processing of the public reads, applying fastp at Q25 and MiXCR, and retained in-frame beta chains. CDR3 protein duplicates are merged, each entry listing the most common genes and DNA. This sample is represented by 1.5 million to 2 million distinct CDR3 sequences; 28% of them were singletons. 7% to 9% of the sample lies in the top ten. Sample: blood. Every receptor here comes from a woman in her twenties or thirties in good health.

As DNA, the CDR3 is TGTGCTAGTGGATCGGCAGGGGCCGACACAGATACGCAGTATTTT. This codes for CASGSAGADTDTQYF. This chain connects TRBV12-5 to TRBJ2-3; perhaps TRBD1 as D (6 bases). Trimming left V 6 bases short and J 2 bases short, with 15 bases between. Germline CDR1 and CDR2: LGHNT and FRNRAP. The CDR3 consists of 15 residues.

The J gene is TRBJ2-1, the V gene TRBV6-5; TRBD2 agrees at 12 bases. CDR1 and CDR2 (germline): MNHEY, SVGAGI. Trimming at V came to 4 bases and at J to 9 bases, leaving 7 bases not matched to a gene. The CDR3 has 15 residues. The CDR3 protein is CASSFSSGRVTEQFF. For the CDR3, the DNA is TGTGCCAGCAGTTTCTCTAGCGGGAGGGTCACTGAGCAGTTCTTC.

Worth noting for this clonotype: A much larger clone differs by one base, so this may be a read error. This chain links TRBV4-1 with TRBJ2-1; 7 positions match TRBD2. The CDR3 spans 14 residues. Germline loops: CDR1 MGHRA, CDR2 YSYEKL. CDR3 sequence (DNA): TGTGCCAGCGGTCGGGAGGCGACCTCCTACGAGCAGTTCTTC. The encoded protein is CASGREATSYEQFF.

As concerns this clonotype: A read error may explain this, as a much larger clone is one base away. The chain combines TRBV6-6 with TRBJ1-2; the match to TRBD1 covers 7 bases. V was clipped by 7 bases and J by 8 bases; unmatched bases: 10. Looked up from germline, CDR1 is MNHNY and CDR2 is SVGAGI (reference sequence). This CDR3 contains 13 residues. CDR3 coding DNA: TGTGCCAGCATTCCGACAGGGTATCACGGCTACACCTTC. It encodes CASIPTGYHGYTF.

This clonotype came up many times. The V and J genes are TRBV7-9 and TRBJ2-1; D possibly uses TRBD1 or TRBD2 (5 bases each). Germline V lookup: CDR1 SEHNR, CDR2 FQNEAQ (reference sequence). This CDR3 is 15 amino acids long. Trimming pared 4 bases from V and 4 bases from J, leaving 14 bases between. CDR3 coding DNA: TGTGCCAGCAGCTCTGCCGGGACGGAATACAATGAGCAGTTCTTC. This encodes CASSSAGTEYNEQFF.

As for this clonotype: At one of its ends the junction is not consistent with the germline gene, which may arise from a read error. The chain is built from TRBV7-2 and TRBJ2-1; the D is unclear. The CDR3 runs to 15 residues. Germline loops: CDR1 SGHTA, CDR2 FQGNSA. CDR3 in amino acids: CASRPRADHYNEQFF. Here the CDR3 DNA reads TGTGCCAGCAGGCCACGGGCGGACCACTACAATGAGCAATTCTTC.

This chain connects TRBV7-2 to TRBJ2-5; perhaps TRBD1 as D (6 bases). The CDR3 is 15 amino acids. V lost 6 bases, J lost 1 base, and 15 bases lay in between. From germline, CDR1 is SGHTA and CDR2 FQGNSA. CDR3 region: CASSRTGTSQETQYF. The CDR3 DNA follows: TGTGCCAGCAGTCGTACCGGGACATCCCAAGAGACCCAGTACTTC.

This clonotype was seen repeatedly, ten times or more. V gene TRBV20-1 combines with J gene TRBJ2-5; 7 positions match TRBD1. The germline gives CDR1 DFQATT, CDR2 SNEGSKA (reference sequence). V dropped 5 bases and J dropped 4; count of bases not matched to a gene: 4. CDR3 length equals 12 residues. Here the CDR3 reads CSAPTGVETQYF. The CDR3 DNA is TGCAGTGCTCCAACAGGGGTAGAGACCCAGTACTTC.

This chain joins TRBV5-1 and TRBJ1-1, with a tentative D call TRBD1 (5 bases). Trimming cost V 3 bases and J 0 bases, with 15 bases left between them. CDR1 and CDR2 from the germline V gene are SGHRS and YFSETQ. This CDR3 region has 16 residues. The DNA for the CDR3 is TGCGCCAGCAGCTCCACCCCTCAGGGCTTGAACACTGAAGCTTTCTTT. Translation gives CASSSTPQGLNTEAFF.

This sequence joins TRBV20-1 and TRBJ2-1; 9 bases match TRBD1. The germline V gene encodes CDR1 DFQATT and CDR2 SNEGSKA (reference sequence). The V segment lost 0 bases and the J segment 5 bases; nucleotides outside the gene matches: 8. The CDR3 is 16 amino acids. CDR3 DNA: TGCAGTGCTAGAGATCCTGGACAGGGGAGTAACAATGAGCAGTTCTTC. Translating it yields CSARDPGQGSNNEQFF.

The chain recombines TRBV7-3 with TRBJ1-1; D perhaps matches TRBD1 (5 bases). Per germline, CDR1 SGHTA and CDR2 FQGTGA. V lost 5 bases to trimming and J lost 3 bases, with 16 bases between them. The CDR3 loop spans 15 amino acids. The chain's CDR3 is CASSHQSGGDTEAFF. DNA for the CDR3: TGTGCCAGCAGCCATCAGTCGGGGGGGGACACTGAAGCTTTCTTT.

This clonotype was picked up a small number of times. The chain joins TRBV6-5 to TRBJ1-2, with TRBD1 matching over 8 bases. Germline CDR1 reads MNHEY; CDR2 reads SVGAGI. J lost 0 bases, V lost 0 bases, and 6 bases had no gene match. The CDR3 runs to 17 residues. The CDR3 region is CASSYSNRGTANYGYTF. The CDR3 region has the DNA TGTGCCAGCAGTTACTCGAACAGGGGGACAGCTAACTATGGCTACACCTTC.

The V call is TRBV12-3 or TRBV12-4, the J call TRBJ2-2; 9 bases are a match to TRBD1. The CDR3 is 15 amino acids. V shed 8 bases, J shed 2 bases, and the junction held 6 bases outside the gene matches. The CDR3 coding sequence is TGTGCCAGCGGAGGACAGGGGTCCAACACCGGGGAGCTGTTTTTT. Protein: CASGGQGSNTGELFF.

This clonotype was detected ten times or more. The chain recombines TRBV12-3 or TRBV12-4 with TRBJ1-2; D unclear. Trimming cost V 1 base and J 2 bases, with 5 bases left between them. The CDR3 is 13 amino acids. In DNA form, the CDR3 reads TGTGCCAGCAGTTTAGTGATAAACTATGGCTACACCTTC. Amino acid sequence: CASSLVINYGYTF.

This clonotype was picked up many times. The chain is built from TRBV12-3 or TRBV12-4 and TRBJ2-2; D not resolved. V dropped 5 bases and J dropped 7 bases, with 5 bases sitting between them. The CDR3 length is 11 residues. CDR3 protein: CASSRGGELFF. The CDR3 nucleotides read TGTGCCAGCAGTAGAGGCGGGGAGCTGTTTTTT.

This clonotype showed up many times. The rearrangement links TRBV4-1 to TRBJ2-7, with D possibly matching TRBD1 (5 bases). The germline V and J ends were trimmed by 4 bases and 0 bases, with 16 bases remaining between them. This CDR3 is built from 16 residues. Germline assignment: CDR1 MGHRA and CDR2 YSYEKL. The CDR3 sequence: CASSLQFTTDSYEQYF. The CDR3 DNA sequence: TGCGCCAGCAGCCTTCAATTTACGACAGACTCCTACGAGCAGTACTTC.

Remarks on this clonotype: The germline gene is not matched at one end of the junction; a read error may be the cause. The chain's CDR3 is CTSSLEGQETQYF. The DNA of the CDR3 is TGCACCAGCAGCTTGGAGGGACAAGAGACCCAGTACTTC. This chain links TRBV5-1 with TRBJ2-5; weak D call: TRBD2 (6 bases). The CDR3 extends over 13 amino acids. The germline V gene has CDR1 SGHRS and CDR2 YFSETQ.

Ten or more counts support this clonotype. This chain links TRBV11-2 with TRBJ1-2; D uncertain. Germline V gives CDR1 SGHAT, CDR2 FQNNGV. V was pared by 2 bases and J by 8 bases, with 6 bases between. The CDR3 is made up of 11 amino acids. CDR3 DNA sequence: TGTGCCAGCAGCTTACCAGGAGGCTACACCTTC. Protein: CASSLPGGYTF.

In its sample, this clonotype was seen a few times. The chain has TRBV15 and TRBJ2-4, with 8 bases that match TRBD2. Trimming removed 4 bases from V and 3 bases from J; junction bases left unmatched: 11. CDR1 is LNHNV, CDR2 YYDKDF, per germline (reference sequence). The CDR3 runs 17 residues. This CDR3 reads CATSTDGGGERKNIQYF. The CDR3, as DNA: TGTGCCACCAGCACGGACGGGGGGGGTGAGCGCAAAAACATTCAGTACTTC.

The genes are TRBV20-1 and TRBJ2-1; D gene unclear. V was pared by 4 bases and J by 5 bases, with 18 bases between. Germline V lookup: CDR1 DFQATT, CDR2 SNEGSKA (reference sequence). The CDR3 spans 15 residues. The CDR3 DNA follows: TGCAGTGCTACCCCTGACACACTAAACGACAATGAGCAGTTCTTC. Its translation is CSATPDTLNDNEQFF.

The chain is built from TRBV9 and TRBJ2-2; the match to TRBD2 covers 13 bases. Germline CDR1 is SGDLS and CDR2 is YYNGEE. V was clipped by 4 bases and J by 0 bases; unmatched bases: 3. This CDR3 contains 17 residues. The chain's CDR3 is CASSTGLAGTNTGELFF. The CDR3 bases are TGTGCCAGCAGCACGGGACTAGCGGGGACGAACACCGGGGAGCTGTTTTTT.

This clonotype was observed many times. The chain recombines TRBV20-1 with TRBJ2-5; D tentatively reads TRBD1 or TRBD2 (5 bases each). Germline-derived CDR1 and CDR2 are DFQATT and SNEGSKA (reference sequence). With 5 bases removed from V and 5 bases from J, the gap between germline ends came to 21 bases. The CDR3 has 15 amino acids. The CDR3 loop is CSASTPGTLRETQYF. CDR3 coding DNA: TGCAGTGCTTCAACTCCCGGGACCCTTCGGGAGACCCAGTACTTC.

In its sample, this clonotype was seen once. A much larger clone differs from this one at a single base, so this may be a read error. This chain connects TRBV20-1 to TRBJ2-3, with D perhaps matching TRBD2 (6 bases). Per the germline V gene, CDR1 is DFQATT and CDR2 is SNEGSKA (reference sequence). Deletions cut 6 bases from V and 3 bases from J, with 22 bases between. CDR3 length equals 16 residues. The CDR3 loop reads CSAPTAVSGWTDTQYF. In nucleotides, the CDR3 is TGCAGTGCCCCTACAGCCGTGAGCGGGTGGACAGATACGCAGTATTTT.

The genes are TRBV5-1 and TRBJ2-7, with TRBD1 matching over 7 bases. J was trimmed by 6 bases and V by 1 base; bases with no gene match: 10. Germline CDR1 and CDR2: SGHRS and YFSETQ. The CDR3 extends over 15 amino acids. CDR3 DNA sequence: TGCGCCAGCAGCTTGAGGTCTGAGGGGGCAGGCGAGCAGTACTTC. Its translation is CASSLRSEGAGEQYF.